This is a list of T cell receptor beta chains from one sample in a study of low-dose radiotherapy and immunotherapy resistance in tumors. In TCRdb, the reads were re-called with MiXCR into one record per CDR3 protein. The table has roughly 50,000 distinct CDR3 sequences, 33% seen once. Sequences were derived from PBMCs, sampled after low-dose radiotherapy plus immunotherapy. The receptors come from a male donor with rectosigmoid adenocarcinoma. Each CDR3 is given with its conserved first and last residue. A D gene is named only where the DNA matches it firmly. Only some rows state a clone size, as once, few, many or a class for expanded clones.

clone_size j_call d_call v_call cdr3_aa cdr3_nt
once TRBJ2-6 - TRBV28 CAGANVLTF TGTGCGGGGGCCAACGTCCTGACTTTC
- TRBJ2-1 TRBD2 TRBV20-1 CSAHGGGRHNEQFF TGCAGTGCTCATGGCGGGGGGCGCCACAATGAGCAGTTCTTC
many TRBJ2-3 - TRBV5-1 CASSSDAGPGTDTQYF TGCGCCAGCAGCTCGGACGCAGGGCCAGGCACAGATACGCAGTATTTT
many TRBJ2-3 - TRBV11-2 CASSLDWGLRTDTQYF TGTGCCAGCAGCTTAGATTGGGGGCTTCGCACAGATACGCAGTATTTT
- TRBJ2-5 - TRBV4-1 CASSQGSIYQETQYF TGCGCCAGCAGCCAAGGAAGCATTTATCAAGAGACCCAGTACTTC
many TRBJ2-7 - TRBV19 CASTPNTGPMREQYF TGTGCCAGTACCCCAAACACGGGCCCTATGAGGGAGCAGTACTTC
many TRBJ2-7 - TRBV13 CASSLWRGGTYEQYF TGTGCCAGCAGCTTATGGAGAGGCGGGACCTACGAGCAGTACTTC
few TRBJ2-3 - TRBV11-1 CASSLGGQRLNTDTQYF TGTGCCAGCAGCCTCGGGGGACAACGACTAAACACAGATACGCAGTATTTT
- TRBJ2-3 - TRBV27 CASSITATGSPSTDTQYF TGTGCCAGCAGTATTACTGCAACTGGGTCCCCTAGCACAGATACGCAGTATTTT
many TRBJ2-7 - TRBV7-9 CASSGLDEQYF TGTGCCAGCAGCGGGCTAGACGAGCAGTACTTC
many TRBJ2-1 TRBD2 TRBV20-1 CSALLAGGEREQFF TGCAGTGCTCTACTAGCGGGAGGGGAGAGAGAGCAGTTCTTC
many TRBJ2-7 - TRBV29-1 CSVWPSGSQGRYEQYF TGCAGCGTATGGCCATCCGGGTCGCAAGGGCGCTACGAGCAGTACTTC
once TRBJ2-1 TRBD2 TRBV4-1 CASSTDATSGRAAYNEQFF TGCGCCAGCAGCACCGATGCAACTAGCGGGAGGGCCGCCTACAATGAGCAGTTCTTC
many TRBJ2-3 - TRBV7-3 CASSSQGQTDTQYF TGTGCCAGCAGCTCTCAGGGGCAAACAGATACGCAGTATTTT
- TRBJ1-5 TRBD1 TRBV6-6 CASRIQGGGQPQHF TGTGCCAGCAGAATTCAGGGGGGGGGGCAGCCCCAGCATTTT
few TRBJ1-2 TRBD1 TRBV19 CASRPTTGAYGYTF TGTGCCAGTAGACCCACGACAGGGGCCTATGGCTACACCTTC
many TRBJ2-7 - TRBV7-2 CASSFRPKHYEQYF TGTGCCAGCAGCTTCCGACCTAAGCACTACGAGCAGTACTTC
- TRBJ2-4 - TRBV28 CASKTGLAKNIQYF TGTGCCAGCAAAACAGGTCTAGCCAAAAACATTCAGTACTTC
many TRBJ1-5 - TRBV13 CASSLGDQPQHF TGTGCCAGCAGCTTAGGGGACCAGCCCCAGCATTTT
- TRBJ1-2 - TRBV9 CASSKRETWDYGYTF TGTGCCAGCAGCAAACGGGAGACCTGGGACTATGGCTACACCTTC
- TRBJ2-5 - TRBV5-1 CASSRRTEETQYF TGCGCCAGCAGCCGAAGGACCGAAGAGACCCAGTACTTC
- TRBJ2-2 - TRBV3-1 CASSQGGAGELFF TGTGCCAGCAGCCAAGGCGGGGCCGGGGAGCTGTTTTTT
few TRBJ1-1 - TRBV19 CASSPDVWGTEAFF TGTGCCAGTAGTCCCGACGTGTGGGGGACTGAAGCTTTCTTT
many TRBJ2-4 TRBD1 TRBV28 CASSLGTDATLAKNIQYF TGTGCCAGCAGTCTAGGGACAGACGCTACTTTAGCCAAAAACATTCAGTACTTC
many TRBJ2-7 - TRBV3-1 CASSHGTSWEQYF TGTGCCAGCAGCCATGGAACCTCCTGGGAGCAGTACTTC
many TRBJ2-5 TRBD1 TRBV7-6 CASSLSGQAETQYF TGTGCCAGCAGCTTATCCGGACAGGCTGAGACCCAGTACTTC
many TRBJ2-2 - TRBV7-2 CASSLASSTNTGELFF TGTGCCAGCAGCTTAGCTAGCTCTACGAACACCGGGGAGCTGTTTTTT
medium-sized TRBJ1-6 TRBD1 TRBV28 CASLAFDREGSPLHF TGTGCCAGCTTAGCCTTTGACAGGGAGGGTTCACCCCTCCACTTT
- TRBJ1-1 - TRBV6-1 CASSDRANTEAFF TGTGCCAGCAGTGACCGGGCTAACACTGAAGCTTTCTTT
many TRBJ2-7 TRBD1 TRBV28 CATRRAGTGEYEQYF TGTGCCACCAGACGCGCCGGGACAGGGGAGTACGAGCAGTACTTC
- TRBJ2-7 TRBD2 TRBV28 CASRERLAGYEQYF TGTGCCAGCCGAGAGAGACTAGCGGGCTACGAGCAGTACTTC
few TRBJ2-3 TRBD1 TRBV6-5 CASSYSDRGWADTQYF TGTGCCAGCAGTTACTCAGACAGGGGTTGGGCAGATACGCAGTATTTT
few TRBJ2-1 TRBD2 TRBV7-9 CASGFPSGGVIEQFF TGTGCCAGCGGCTTCCCTAGCGGGGGGGTTATAGAGCAGTTCTTC
many TRBJ2-7 - TRBV29-1 CSVLLPGQGNYEQYF TGCAGCGTACTCCTGCCGGGGCAGGGAAACTACGAGCAGTACTTC
many TRBJ1-2 - TRBV3-1 CASSHSGMRAGYTF TGTGCCAGCAGCCATTCGGGGATGAGGGCTGGCTACACCTTC
- TRBJ2-2 TRBD2 TRBV28 CASSYVAGAGELFF TGTGCCAGCAGTTATGTAGCGGGAGCCGGGGAGCTGTTTTTT
many TRBJ2-3 TRBD2 TRBV15 CATSGGLAGAEVPDTQYF TGTGCCACCAGCGGGGGACTAGCGGGGGCCGAAGTTCCAGATACGCAGTATTTT
many TRBJ2-3 - TRBV2 CASSELGGGPLTDTQYF TGTGCCAGCAGTGAGCTGGGGGGGGGGCCGTTGACAGATACGCAGTATTTT
many TRBJ2-5 - TRBV21-1 CASSKGAETQYF TGTGCCAGCAGTAAGGGGGCGGAGACCCAGTACTTC
many TRBJ2-1 - TRBV14 CASSLGNEQFF TGTGCCAGCAGCTTAGGCAATGAGCAGTTCTTC
- TRBJ2-5 - TRBV7-3 CASSLRRDGETQYF TGTGCCAGCAGCTTAAGGAGGGACGGCGAGACCCAGTACTTC
- TRBJ1-5 - TRBV6-5 CASSPAGRGEAQPQHF TGTGCCAGCAGCCCCGCCGGAAGGGGGGAAGCACAGCCCCAGCATTTT
medium-sized TRBJ2-1 - TRBV5-1 CASSLSGGSYNEQFF TGCGCCAGCAGCTTGTCTGGCGGCTCCTACAATGAGCAGTTCTTC
- TRBJ2-3 TRBD2 TRBV10-3 CASAGGRNTDTQYF TGTGCCTCGGCCGGCGGGAGGAACACAGATACGCAGTATTTT
many TRBJ1-2 - TRBV24-1 CATRGAILNGYTF TGTGCCACCAGGGGGGCTATTCTTAATGGCTACACCTTC
- TRBJ2-7 TRBD1 TRBV7-9 CASSSAVQGGEQYF TGTGCCAGCAGCTCCGCCGTACAGGGGGGCGAGCAGTACTTC
many TRBJ2-7 - TRBV5-1 CASSLDLEGEQYF TGCGCCAGCAGCTTGGATCTAGAGGGAGAGCAGTACTTC
- TRBJ2-1 - TRBV4-3 CASSQEGTRNEQFF TGCGCCAGCAGCCAAGAGGGAACTAGGAATGAGCAGTTCTTC
many TRBJ1-4 TRBD1 TRBV28 CASSLRGTGGIEKLFF TGTGCCAGCAGCCTTCGGGGGACAGGGGGGATTGAAAAACTGTTTTTT
many TRBJ1-1 - TRBV13 CASSLRHEAFF TGTGCCAGCAGCCTAAGACATGAAGCTTTCTTT
many TRBJ1-5 - TRBV28 CASSAVWQGPNQPQHF TGTGCCAGCAGTGCCGTTTGGCAGGGGCCCAATCAGCCCCAGCATTTT